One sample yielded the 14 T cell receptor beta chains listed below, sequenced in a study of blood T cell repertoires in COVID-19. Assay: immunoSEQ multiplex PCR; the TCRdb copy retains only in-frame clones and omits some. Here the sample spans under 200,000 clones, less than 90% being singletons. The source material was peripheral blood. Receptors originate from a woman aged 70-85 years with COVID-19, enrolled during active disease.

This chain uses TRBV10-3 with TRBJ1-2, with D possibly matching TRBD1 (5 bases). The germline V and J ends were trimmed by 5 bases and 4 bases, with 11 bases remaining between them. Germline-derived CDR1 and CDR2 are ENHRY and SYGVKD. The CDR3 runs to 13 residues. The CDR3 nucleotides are TGTGCCATCAGTTCACAGGCCGCCTATGGCTACACCTTC. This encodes CAISSQAAYGYTF.

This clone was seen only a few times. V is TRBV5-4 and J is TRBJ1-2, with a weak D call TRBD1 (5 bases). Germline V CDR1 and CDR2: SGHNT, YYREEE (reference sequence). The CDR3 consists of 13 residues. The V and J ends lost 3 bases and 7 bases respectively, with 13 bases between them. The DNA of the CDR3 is TGTGCCAGCAGCTCCACAGGAACGAGTGGCTACACCTTC. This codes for CASSSTGTSGYTF.

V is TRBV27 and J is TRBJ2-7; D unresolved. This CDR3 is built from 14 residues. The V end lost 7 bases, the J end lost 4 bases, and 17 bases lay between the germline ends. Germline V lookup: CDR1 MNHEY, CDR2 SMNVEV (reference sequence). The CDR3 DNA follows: TGTGCCAGCAAATCCTGGCCTAGTCAGTACGAGCAGTACTTC. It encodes CASKSWPSQYEQYF.

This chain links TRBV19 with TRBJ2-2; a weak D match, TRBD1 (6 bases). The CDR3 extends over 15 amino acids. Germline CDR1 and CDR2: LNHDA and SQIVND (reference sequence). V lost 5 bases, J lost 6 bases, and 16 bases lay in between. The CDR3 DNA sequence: TGTGCCAGTAGTCCCTTACAGGGCGAGGCCGGGGAGCTGTTTTTT. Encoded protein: CASSPLQGEAGELFF.

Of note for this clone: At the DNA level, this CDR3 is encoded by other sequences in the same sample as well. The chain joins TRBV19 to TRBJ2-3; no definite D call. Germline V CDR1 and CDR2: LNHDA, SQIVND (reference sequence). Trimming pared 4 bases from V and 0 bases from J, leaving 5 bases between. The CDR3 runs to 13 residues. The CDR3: CASSRASTDTQYF. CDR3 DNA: TGTGCCAGTAGTAGGGCTAGCACAGATACGCAGTATTTT. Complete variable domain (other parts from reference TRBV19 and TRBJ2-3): DGGITQSPKYLFRKEGQNVTLSCEQNLNHDAMYWYRQDPGQGLRLIYYSQIVNDFQKGDIAEGYSVSREKKESFPLTVTSAQKNPTAFYLCASSRASTDTQYFGPGTRLTVL.

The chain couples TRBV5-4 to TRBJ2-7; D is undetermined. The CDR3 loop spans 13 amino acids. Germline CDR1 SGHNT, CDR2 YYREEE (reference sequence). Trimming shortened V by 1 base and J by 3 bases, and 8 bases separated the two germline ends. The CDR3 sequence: CASSLSRSYEQYF. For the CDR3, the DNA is TGTGCCAGCAGCTTGTCCAGAAGCTACGAGCAGTACTTC.

In DNA, the CDR3 is TGTGCCTACTCAGCGGACAGGGGAAGGGAGACCCAGTACTTC. Its translation: CAYSADRGRETQYF. The rearrangement uses TRBV30 and TRBJ2-5; 9 bases are a match to TRBD1. The CDR3 consists of 14 residues. The J segment lost 5 bases and the V segment lost 7 bases, leaving 11 bases of the junction unmatched. CDR1 and CDR2 (germline): GTSNPN, SVGIG (reference sequence).

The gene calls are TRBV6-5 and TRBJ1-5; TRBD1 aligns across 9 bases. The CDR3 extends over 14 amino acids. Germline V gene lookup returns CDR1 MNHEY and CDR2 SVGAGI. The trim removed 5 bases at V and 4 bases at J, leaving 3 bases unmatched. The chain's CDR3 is CASSTGTGNQPQHF. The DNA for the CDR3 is TGTGCCAGCAGTACCGGGACAGGGAATCAGCCCCAGCATTTT.

The CDR3 DNA sequence: TGTGCCAGCAGTTTATGGACAGTTAGCACAGATACGCAGTATTTT. Translated: CASSLWTVSTDTQYF. The rearrangement uses TRBV28 and TRBJ2-3, with a weak D call TRBD1 (5 bases). Germline lookup yields CDR1 MDHEN and CDR2 SYDVKM. This CDR3 has 15 amino acids. Between the trimmed V and J ends, which lost 0 bases and 0 bases, there was a span of 7 bases.

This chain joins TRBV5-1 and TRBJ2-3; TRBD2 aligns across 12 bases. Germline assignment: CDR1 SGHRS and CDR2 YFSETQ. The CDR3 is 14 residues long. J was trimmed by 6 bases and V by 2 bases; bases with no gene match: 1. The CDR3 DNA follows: TGCGCCAGCAGCTTAACTAGCGGGAGGGATACGCAGTATTTT. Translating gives CASSLTSGRDTQYF.

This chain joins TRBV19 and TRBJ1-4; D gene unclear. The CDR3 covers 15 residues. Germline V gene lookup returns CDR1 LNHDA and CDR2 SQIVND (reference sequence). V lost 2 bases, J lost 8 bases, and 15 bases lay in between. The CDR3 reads CASSIFRGIGEKLFF. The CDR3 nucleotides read TGTGCCAGTAGTATATTTAGAGGGATTGGAGAAAAACTGTTTTTT. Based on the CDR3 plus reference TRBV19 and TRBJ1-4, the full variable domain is DGGITQSPKYLFRKEGQNVTLSCEQNLNHDAMYWYRQDPGQGLRLIYYSQIVNDFQKGDIAEGYSVSREKKESFPLTVTSAQKNPTAFYLCASSIFRGIGEKLFFGSGTQLSVL.

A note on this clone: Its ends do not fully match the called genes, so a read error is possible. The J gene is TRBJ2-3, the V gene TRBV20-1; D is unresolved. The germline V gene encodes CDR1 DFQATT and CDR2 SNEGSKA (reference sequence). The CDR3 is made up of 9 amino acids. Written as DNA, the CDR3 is TGCAGAGTCCCGAATTCAGTAAACTTT. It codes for CRVPNSVNF.

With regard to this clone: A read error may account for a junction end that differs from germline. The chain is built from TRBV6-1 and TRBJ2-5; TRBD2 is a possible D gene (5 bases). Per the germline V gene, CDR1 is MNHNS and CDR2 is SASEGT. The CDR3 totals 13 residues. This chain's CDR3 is CASSEARGENQYF. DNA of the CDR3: TGTGCCAGCAGTGAAGCTCGGGGAGAGAACCAGTACTTC.

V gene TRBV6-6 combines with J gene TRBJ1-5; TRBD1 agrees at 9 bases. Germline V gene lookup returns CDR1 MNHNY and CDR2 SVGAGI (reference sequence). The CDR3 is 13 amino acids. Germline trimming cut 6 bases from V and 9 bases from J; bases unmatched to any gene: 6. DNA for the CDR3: TGTGCCAGCAGACCCGACAGGGGGAGGCCCCAGCATTTT. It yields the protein CASRPDRGRPQHF.